A selection of T cell receptor beta chains follows, all from one sample in a study of blood T cell repertoires in COVID-19. The repertoire was sequenced with immunoSEQ multiplex PCR; TCRdb's copy has only in-frame clones and lacks some. The table has 250,000 to 300,000 clones, approximately 82% seen once. Sequencing was carried out using peripheral blood. All receptors derive from a man older than 75 with acute or convalescent COVID-19. Each CDR3 is given without its conserved first and last residue.

TRBV12-3/TRBV12-4	ASRRTGGLEQY
TRBV18	ASSPYVETQY
TRBV5-5	ASSPGQVQGTQY
TRBV10-1	ASSESGGRAGNEQF
TRBV6-5	ASRAGGSYEQY
TRBV28	ASSSGGSNQPQH
TRBV27	ASSLTGAEYSYEQY
TRBV18	ASSPPGARDNIQAQY
TRBV9	ASSVGNSGSTDTQY
TRBV2	ASSETGDEQY
TRBV2	ASETQGTNTEAF
TRBV7-2	ASRGAGSTQY
TRBV5-1	ASSLGGGMSYNEQF
TRBV7-8	ASSLTIDNSPLH
TRBV5-1	ASSFPSGVTDTQY
TRBV5-1	ASSGTGTSGDEQY
TRBV3-1/TRBV3-2	ASSQVGLGQETQY
TRBV20-1	SASLTNNSPLH
TRBV18	ASSDWSSYNEQF
TRBV18	ASSPSGLSSYEQY
TRBV5-1	ASRTGLAGGTGELF
TRBV18	ASRQAGGETQY
TRBV28	ASKPDRVAGELF
TRBV5-1	ASSLALSGNEKLF